The rows below give T cell receptor beta chains drawn from one sample of a study of T-cell memory formation after mild COVID-19. TCRdb reprocessed the 5' RACE reads via MiXCR and lists one record per CDR3 protein. This sample has 190,000 or so distinct CDR3 sequences; roughly a tenth occur once, and the top ten carry approximately 2.8%. Sequencing was performed on PBMCs or a T cell subset sorted from them (not recorded which). The receptors shown here come from a man in his late teens or twenties who had mild COVID-19 (a few samples of this study predate the infection). Cell type and time point are not known. Both conserved end residues are part of each CDR3. The D gene is left open where the match is weak. The listing skips clone size in some rows; elsewhere it reads once, few, many or a size class.

j_call: TRBJ1-2; v_call: TRBV7-2; cdr3_length: 14; clone_size: few; d_call: NA; cdr3_nt: TGTGCCAGCAGCTTACTCTCAGACGGCTATGGCTACACCTTC; cdr3_aa: CASSLLSDGYGYTF
j_call: TRBJ2-3; v_call: TRBV4-2; cdr3_length: 13; clone_size: few; d_call: TRBD2; cdr3_nt: TGTGCCAGCAGCCAAGCCCGAGCGGCGGGAGTGTATTTT; cdr3_aa: CASSQARAAGVYF
j_call: TRBJ2-2; v_call: TRBV5-1; cdr3_length: 17; clone_size: few; d_call: NA; cdr3_nt: TGCGCCAGCAGCTGGCAGGGCAGGGGTATCGACACCGGGGAGCTGTTTTTT; cdr3_aa: CASSWQGRGIDTGELFF
j_call: TRBJ2-1; v_call: TRBV12-3/TRBV12-4; cdr3_length: 15; clone_size: many; d_call: TRBD2; cdr3_nt: TGTGCCAGCAGTCCCACTAGCGGGGGACTCAATGAGCAGTTCTTC; cdr3_aa: CASSPTSGGLNEQFF
j_call: TRBJ2-3; v_call: TRBV5-4; cdr3_length: 14; clone_size: many; d_call: NA; cdr3_nt: TGTGCCAGCAGCTTGGTTACGGGAAGGGATACGCAGTATTTT; cdr3_aa: CASSLVTGRDTQYF
j_call: TRBJ1-1; v_call: TRBV5-1; cdr3_length: 15; clone_size: few; d_call: TRBD1; cdr3_nt: TGCGCCAGCAGCCCCCCCGGACAGGGTCCCACTGAAGCTTTCTTT; cdr3_aa: CASSPPGQGPTEAFF
j_call: TRBJ1-2; v_call: TRBV10-3; cdr3_length: 13; clone_size: few; d_call: NA; cdr3_nt: TGTGCCATCAGTGACTGGGGGGACAATGGCTACACCTTC; cdr3_aa: CAISDWGDNGYTF
j_call: TRBJ2-7; v_call: TRBV20-1; cdr3_length: 14; clone_size: NA; d_call: NA; cdr3_nt: TGCAGTGCTAGAGAACCGCGCAGCGGCTACGAGCAGTACTTC; cdr3_aa: CSAREPRSGYEQYF
j_call: TRBJ1-3; v_call: TRBV20-1; cdr3_length: 13; clone_size: NA; d_call: NA; cdr3_nt: TGCAGTGCTACAGAGGGGGGCCGAAACACCATATATTTT; cdr3_aa: CSATEGGRNTIYF
j_call: TRBJ1-5; v_call: TRBV6-2/TRBV6-3; cdr3_length: 13; clone_size: NA; d_call: NA; cdr3_nt: TGTGCCAGCAGTTACTCCGGAGATCAGCCCCAGCATTTT; cdr3_aa: CASSYSGDQPQHF
j_call: TRBJ2-7; v_call: TRBV7-2; cdr3_length: 12; clone_size: NA; d_call: NA; cdr3_nt: TGTGCCAGCAGCTTCGCCTCCTACGAGCAGTACTTC; cdr3_aa: CASSFASYEQYF
j_call: TRBJ2-2; v_call: TRBV7-9; cdr3_length: 16; clone_size: medium-sized; d_call: TRBD1; cdr3_nt: TGTGCCAGCAGCCCCTTCCGGGACAGGGGGACCGGGGAGCTGTTTTTT; cdr3_aa: CASSPFRDRGTGELFF
j_call: TRBJ2-1; v_call: TRBV10-3; cdr3_length: 14; clone_size: NA; d_call: TRBD2; cdr3_nt: TGTGCCATCAAAGCGGGGGCCTCCTACAATGAGCAGTTCTTC; cdr3_aa: CAIKAGASYNEQFF
j_call: TRBJ2-3; v_call: TRBV5-6; cdr3_length: 18; clone_size: NA; d_call: NA; cdr3_nt: TGTGCCAGCAGTCCTCCGGGCGGGGGCCTTAATCGCACAGATACGCAGTATTTT; cdr3_aa: CASSPPGGGLNRTDTQYF
j_call: TRBJ1-1; v_call: TRBV6-1; cdr3_length: 12; clone_size: NA; d_call: NA; cdr3_nt: TGTGCCAGCACCGCCGGCGGGGAATCGGCTTTCTTT; cdr3_aa: CASTAGGESAFF
j_call: TRBJ1-3; v_call: TRBV5-5; cdr3_length: 18; clone_size: NA; d_call: NA; cdr3_nt: TGTGCCAGCAGCGTTGTCCCCGGAACAGGGATCTCTGGAAACACCATATATTTT; cdr3_aa: CASSVVPGTGISGNTIYF
j_call: TRBJ1-3; v_call: TRBV12-3/TRBV12-4; cdr3_length: 13; clone_size: NA; d_call: NA; cdr3_nt: TGTGCCAGCACCCCGGTCGTGGGAGTGACCATATATTTT; cdr3_aa: CASTPVVGVTIYF
j_call: TRBJ2-7; v_call: TRBV7-2; cdr3_length: 13; clone_size: few; d_call: NA; cdr3_nt: TGTGCCAGCAGGCGAGTAGGGGGGTACGAGCAGTACTTC; cdr3_aa: CASRRVGGYEQYF
j_call: TRBJ2-1; v_call: TRBV5-6; cdr3_length: 18; clone_size: NA; d_call: NA; cdr3_nt: TGTGCCAGCAGCTCGTTTCGCTCACAGGCCTACTCCTACAATGAGCAGTTCTTC; cdr3_aa: CASSSFRSQAYSYNEQFF
j_call: TRBJ2-1; v_call: TRBV4-3; cdr3_length: 18; clone_size: NA; d_call: TRBD2; cdr3_nt: TGCGCCAGCAGCCAAGATGTAGTCCGGGTGCGGGGGGGCAATGAGCAGTTCTTC; cdr3_aa: CASSQDVVRVRGGNEQFF
j_call: TRBJ2-3; v_call: TRBV20-1; cdr3_length: 14; clone_size: few; d_call: NA; cdr3_nt: TGCAGTGCTAGAGGGTTGATTAGCACAGATACGCAGTATTTT; cdr3_aa: CSARGLISTDTQYF
j_call: TRBJ1-3; v_call: TRBV4-2; cdr3_length: 18; clone_size: NA; d_call: TRBD1; cdr3_nt: TGTGCCAGCAGCCAAGGGCCCCCGGACAGGCCCGGGGGAAACACCATATATTTT; cdr3_aa: CASSQGPPDRPGGNTIYF
j_call: TRBJ2-4; v_call: TRBV5-6; cdr3_length: 13; clone_size: few; d_call: NA; cdr3_nt: TGTGCCAGCAGCCGCTCGGAGAAGGACATTCAGTACTTC; cdr3_aa: CASSRSEKDIQYF
j_call: TRBJ2-3; v_call: TRBV6-2/TRBV6-3; cdr3_length: 16; clone_size: NA; d_call: TRBD2; cdr3_nt: TGTGCCAGCAGTCGACGACTAGCGGGGGCCACAGATACGCAGTATTTT; cdr3_aa: CASSRRLAGATDTQYF
j_call: TRBJ1-2; v_call: TRBV4-3; cdr3_length: 18; clone_size: few; d_call: TRBD1; cdr3_nt: TGCGCCAGCAGCCAAGATTTCCATGCTCGACAGGGGTACTATGGCTACACCTTC; cdr3_aa: CASSQDFHARQGYYGYTF
j_call: TRBJ2-5; v_call: TRBV27; cdr3_length: 13; clone_size: few; d_call: TRBD1; cdr3_nt: TGTGCCAGCAGAGGGACAGGGGGAGAGACCCAGTACTTC; cdr3_aa: CASRGTGGETQYF
j_call: TRBJ2-4; v_call: TRBV6-6; cdr3_length: 17; clone_size: few; d_call: NA; cdr3_nt: TGTGCCAGCAGTACCTGGAGGGCAGGGACGGCCAAAAACATTCAGTACTTC; cdr3_aa: CASSTWRAGTAKNIQYF
j_call: TRBJ2-1; v_call: TRBV7-9; cdr3_length: 16; clone_size: once; d_call: NA; cdr3_nt: TGTGCCAGCAGCTTAGTTCCTGGGCGGGGGCACAATGAGCAGTTCTTC; cdr3_aa: CASSLVPGRGHNEQFF
j_call: TRBJ1-2; v_call: TRBV3-1; cdr3_length: 14; clone_size: few; d_call: NA; cdr3_nt: TGTGCCAGCAGCCAAGTTGGGCCCATCTATGGCTACACCTTC; cdr3_aa: CASSQVGPIYGYTF
j_call: TRBJ2-1; v_call: TRBV6-2/TRBV6-3; cdr3_length: 14; clone_size: few; d_call: NA; cdr3_nt: TGTGCCAGCATTTCCTTCAGGGCCGGGAATGAGCAGTTCTTC; cdr3_aa: CASISFRAGNEQFF
j_call: TRBJ1-5; v_call: TRBV4-2; cdr3_length: 15; clone_size: few; d_call: NA; cdr3_nt: TGTGCCAGCAGCCAAGAAGTGGGTAGCAATCAGCCCCAGCATTTT; cdr3_aa: CASSQEVGSNQPQHF
j_call: TRBJ2-3; v_call: TRBV28; cdr3_length: 14; clone_size: many; d_call: NA; cdr3_nt: TGTGCCAGCAGTATCGGGGCAACGGGGGATACGCAGTATTTT; cdr3_aa: CASSIGATGDTQYF
j_call: TRBJ2-5; v_call: TRBV27; cdr3_length: 13; clone_size: NA; d_call: NA; cdr3_nt: TGTGCCAGCAGTTTAAGACAGGCTGAGACCCAGTACTTC; cdr3_aa: CASSLRQAETQYF
j_call: TRBJ1-6; v_call: TRBV3-1; cdr3_length: 16; clone_size: NA; d_call: NA; cdr3_nt: TGTGCCAGCAGCCAAGAGGGGTTCGCCTATAATTCACCCCTCCACTTT; cdr3_aa: CASSQEGFAYNSPLHF
j_call: TRBJ2-5; v_call: TRBV24-1; cdr3_length: 15; clone_size: few; d_call: NA; cdr3_nt: TGTGCCACCAGTGACCAAGCACAGGGACAAGAGACCCAGTACTTC; cdr3_aa: CATSDQAQGQETQYF
j_call: TRBJ2-2; v_call: TRBV5-1; cdr3_length: 19; clone_size: few; d_call: TRBD2; cdr3_nt: TGCGCCAGCAGCTTCCTCGGGACTAGCGGGGGCCTCCTCGGCGGGGAGCTGTTTTTT; cdr3_aa: CASSFLGTSGGLLGGELFF
j_call: TRBJ2-1; v_call: TRBV6-6; cdr3_length: 11; clone_size: NA; d_call: TRBD1; cdr3_nt: TGTGCCAGCAGCCCAGGGGGACGGCAGTTCTTC; cdr3_aa: CASSPGGRQFF
j_call: TRBJ1-2; v_call: TRBV12-3/TRBV12-4; cdr3_length: 15; clone_size: NA; d_call: NA; cdr3_nt: TGTGCCAGCAGTTTAACCCGGGGGGGTCCCAATGGCTACACCTTC; cdr3_aa: CASSLTRGGPNGYTF
j_call: TRBJ1-2; v_call: TRBV5-1; cdr3_length: 13; clone_size: NA; d_call: NA; cdr3_nt: TGCGCCAGCAGCCCCGAGCAGGGAGCGAGCTACACCTTC; cdr3_aa: CASSPEQGASYTF
j_call: TRBJ2-1; v_call: TRBV4-1; cdr3_length: 16; clone_size: few; d_call: TRBD2; cdr3_nt: TGCGCCAGCAGCCAACCTACTAGCGGGCGTAACAATGAGCAGTTCTTC; cdr3_aa: CASSQPTSGRNNEQFF
j_call: TRBJ1-5; v_call: TRBV20-1; cdr3_length: 14; clone_size: few; d_call: NA; cdr3_nt: TGCAGTGCTAGTGTGTCGGGGGTCGTCCAGCCCCAGCATTTT; cdr3_aa: CSASVSGVVQPQHF
j_call: TRBJ2-7; v_call: TRBV7-2; cdr3_length: 17; clone_size: NA; d_call: NA; cdr3_nt: TGTGCCAGCAGCTTCCCGGTCTCGACAGTGAGCTCCTACGAGCAGTACTTC; cdr3_aa: CASSFPVSTVSSYEQYF
j_call: TRBJ1-6; v_call: TRBV7-2; cdr3_length: 15; clone_size: few; d_call: NA; cdr3_nt: TGTGCCAGCAGCTTAGTTGCTCGGGGCAATTCACCCCTCCACTTT; cdr3_aa: CASSLVARGNSPLHF
j_call: TRBJ2-5; v_call: TRBV7-9; cdr3_length: 14; clone_size: NA; d_call: NA; cdr3_nt: TGTGCCAGCAGCTCCCCGGGGGGCCGGAGGACCCAGTACTTC; cdr3_aa: CASSSPGGRRTQYF
j_call: TRBJ2-1; v_call: TRBV6-5; cdr3_length: 16; clone_size: NA; d_call: NA; cdr3_nt: TGTGCCAGCAGTTACGAGGCGGGGATGCGTCTGAGTGAGCAGTTCTTC; cdr3_aa: CASSYEAGMRLSEQFF
j_call: TRBJ2-3; v_call: TRBV20-1; cdr3_length: 18; clone_size: NA; d_call: TRBD2; cdr3_nt: TGCAGTGCTAGAGATTATTTAGCGGGGGGTTCTAGCACAGATACGCAGTATTTT; cdr3_aa: CSARDYLAGGSSTDTQYF
j_call: TRBJ2-5; v_call: TRBV7-2; cdr3_length: 18; clone_size: many; d_call: TRBD2; cdr3_nt: TGTGCCAGCAGCCCCATGGGGATTAGCGGGGGGGGCCAAGAGACCCAGTACTTC; cdr3_aa: CASSPMGISGGGQETQYF
j_call: TRBJ1-4; v_call: TRBV7-3; cdr3_length: 15; clone_size: NA; d_call: NA; cdr3_nt: TGTGCCAGCAGCCCAAATGGGGGTTCTAATGAAAAACTGTTTTTT; cdr3_aa: CASSPNGGSNEKLFF
j_call: TRBJ2-1; v_call: TRBV13; cdr3_length: 14; clone_size: few; d_call: NA; cdr3_nt: TGTGCCAGCAGCTTAGTTCTGAAGAACAATGAGCAGTTCTTC; cdr3_aa: CASSLVLKNNEQFF
j_call: TRBJ1-5; v_call: TRBV5-1; cdr3_length: 15; clone_size: few; d_call: NA; cdr3_nt: TGCGCCAGCAGCTCCGGGACGGGTAGCAATCAGCCCCAGCATTTT; cdr3_aa: CASSSGTGSNQPQHF
j_call: TRBJ1-5; v_call: TRBV4-1; cdr3_length: 15; clone_size: NA; d_call: TRBD1; cdr3_nt: TGCGCCAGCAGCCAACCCGGCAGGGGGCCTCAGCCCCAGCATTTT; cdr3_aa: CASSQPGRGPQPQHF
j_call: TRBJ2-2; v_call: TRBV20-1; cdr3_length: 13; clone_size: many; d_call: NA; cdr3_nt: TGCAGTGCTCAAGAGAGGGGGTACGGGGAGCTGTTTTTT; cdr3_aa: CSAQERGYGELFF
j_call: TRBJ2-3; v_call: TRBV5-6; cdr3_length: 13; clone_size: NA; d_call: NA; cdr3_nt: TGTGCCAGCAGCTTCACGGGTTCAGATACGCAGTATTTT; cdr3_aa: CASSFTGSDTQYF
j_call: TRBJ1-5; v_call: TRBV7-8; cdr3_length: 10; clone_size: many; d_call: NA; cdr3_nt: TGTGCCACCTCGGACCAGCCCCAGCATTTT; cdr3_aa: CATSDQPQHF
j_call: TRBJ1-6; v_call: TRBV2; cdr3_length: 14; clone_size: NA; d_call: TRBD1; cdr3_nt: TGTGCCAGCGGAGGATCAGGGACAGGCTCACCCCTCCACTTT; cdr3_aa: CASGGSGTGSPLHF
j_call: TRBJ1-3; v_call: TRBV19; cdr3_length: 15; clone_size: few; d_call: NA; cdr3_nt: TGTGCCAGTAGTAGGCAGGGCGCGTCTGGAAACACCATATATTTT; cdr3_aa: CASSRQGASGNTIYF
j_call: TRBJ1-1; v_call: TRBV7-8; cdr3_length: 15; clone_size: NA; d_call: NA; cdr3_nt: TGTGCCAGCAGCTGGGGGTTGCCAATCACCACTGAAGCTTTCTTT; cdr3_aa: CASSWGLPITTEAFF